This paragraph covers one T cell receptor beta chain sequence. V dropped 1 base and J dropped 6; count of bases not matched to a gene: 16. This CDR3 region has 18 residues. Germline V gene lookup returns CDR1 KGHSH and CDR2 LQKENI. This sample is part of a study of blood T cell repertoires in COVID-19. Background on the study: The origin of the acute and convalescent COVID-19 samples was the United States, Italy and Spain. The analysed material was cDNA or gDNA that came from T cells, B-cell-depleted T cells, or PBMCs.

Some clones are missing from TCRdb's copy, which holds only in-frame ones; the method was immunoSEQ multiplex PCR. The sample shows 30,000 to 35,000 clones, approximately 88% of them seen only once. Sample: peripheral blood. The receptor's source is a man between 60 and 75 years old with active COVID-19. The J gene is TRBJ2-3, the V gene TRBV18; TRBD1 matches at 7 bases. The chain's CDR3 is CASSPLVSRGTRGDTQYF. The CDR3 bases are TGTGCCAGCTCACCACTCGTCTCGAGGGGGACCAGGGGGGATACGCAGTATTTT.